These 22 T cell receptor beta chains were all obtained from the same sample, sequenced in a study of control samples from healthy donors and cancer patients. Sequenced by immunoSEQ multiplex PCR; TCRdb stores in-frame clones only, minus some. The sample has 65,000 to 80,000 clones; 75% to 90% are singletons. Sequencing used PBMCs. The receptors originated from a woman in her 50s with colorectal cancer.

This rearrangement joins TRBV4-3 to TRBJ1-1, with 8 bases lining up with TRBD1. V shed 4 bases, J shed 3 bases, and the junction held 13 bases outside the gene matches. This CDR3 spans 17 amino acids. CDR1 and CDR2 from the germline V gene are LGHNA and YSLEER. The CDR3 DNA reads as TGCGCCAGCAGCCGAGGACTCCAAGACAGGGGAGACACTGAAGCTTTCTTT. It yields the protein CASSRGLQDRGDTEAFF.

V and J are TRBV4-3 and TRBJ2-1; the D is unclear. From germline, CDR1 is LGHNA and CDR2 YSLEER. The CDR3 contains 15 residues. Trimming removed 0 bases from V and 3 bases from J, with 9 bases in between. For the CDR3, the DNA is TGCGCCAGCAGCCAAGAGCGAAATTACTACAATGAGCAGTTCTTC. This encodes CASSQERNYYNEQFF.

In nucleotides, the CDR3 is TGTGCCACCCTGGACCGAACCGCGGGATCTAATGAAAAACTGTTTTTT. It codes for CATLDRTAGSNEKLFF. This chain uses TRBV6-6 with TRBJ1-4, with D unclear. V was trimmed by 10 bases and J by 3 bases, leaving 21 bases between them. This CDR3 has 16 amino acids. Germline CDR1 reads MNHNY; CDR2 reads SVGAGI (reference sequence).

The rearrangement joins TRBV6-5 to TRBJ1-3; D remains unclear. The V gene's germline CDR1 is MNHEY and CDR2 SVGAGI. Trimming took off 5 bases at V and 4 bases at J, with 12 bases between the two ends. The CDR3 has 14 amino acids. For the CDR3, the DNA is TGTGCCAGCAGTCCTCTTTCCGGCGGAAACACCATATATTTT. Translation: CASSPLSGGNTIYF.

V is TRBV30 and J is TRBJ1-2, with TRBD1 matching over 8 bases. This CDR3 comprises 13 residues. J lost 7 bases, V lost 1 base, and 5 bases had no gene match. The germline V gene has CDR1 GTSNPN and CDR2 SVGIG (reference sequence). The CDR3 bases are TGTGCCTGGAGTGGCAGGGGGCGATCTGGCTACACCTTC. Its protein is CAWSGRGRSGYTF.

This clone was counted once. The CDR3 bases are TGCGCCAGCAGCCAAGACGGTCGGGTGGGCAATGAGCAGTTCTTC. Translation gives CASSQDGRVGNEQFF. The chain has TRBV4-3 and TRBJ2-1, with D unresolved. This CDR3 has 15 residues. The V gene's germline CDR1 is LGHNA and CDR2 YSLEER. Trimming pared 0 bases from V and 6 bases from J, leaving 12 bases between.

J is TRBJ1-1 and V is TRBV10-1; 7 bases line up with TRBD1. The CDR3 has 13 amino acids. V shed 8 bases and J 0 bases; nucleotides not matched to a gene: 3. Germline CDR1 WNHNN, CDR2 SYGVQD (reference sequence). The DNA for the CDR3 is TGCGCCAGCCGGGACAGCCTGAACACTGAAGCTTTCTTT. Encoded protein: CASRDSLNTEAFF.

The chain carries TRBV5-1 and TRBJ2-2, with a weak D call TRBD2 (6 bases). The CDR3 extends over 15 amino acids. Germline V gene sequence: CDR1 SGHRS, CDR2 YFSETQ. V was pared by 0 bases and J by 4 bases, with 10 bases between. The CDR3 DNA reads as TGCGCCAGCAGCTTGGGGGACTTTATCACCGGGGAGCTGTTTTTT. Translating it yields CASSLGDFITGELFF.

The rearrangement joins TRBV25-1 to TRBJ1-2, with D unresolved. V was pared by 6 bases and J by 8 bases, with 16 bases between. Germline V gene data show CDR1 as MGHDK and CDR2 as SYGVNS. This CDR3 has 13 amino acids. The CDR3 DNA sequence: TGTGCCAGCAGAGAGACGGGCTCTGGCGGCTACACCTTC. Its translation is CASRETGSGGYTF.

This sequence joins TRBV20-1 and TRBJ2-1, with a tentative D call TRBD2 (7 bases). This CDR3 contains 11 residues. Germline CDR1 DFQATT, CDR2 SNEGSKA (reference sequence). V was clipped by 3 bases and J by 11 bases, with 11 bases between them. CDR3 sequence reads: CSASGGTKQFF. As DNA, the CDR3 is TGCAGTGCTAGCGGGGGGACAAAGCAGTTCTTC.

The V and J genes are TRBV9 and TRBJ2-6, with 7 bases matching TRBD1. The CDR3 extends over 16 amino acids. V was clipped by 3 bases and J by 1 base; unmatched bases: 4. The germline V gene encodes CDR1 SGDLS and CDR2 YYNGEE. The CDR3 here is CASSALQGSGANVLTF. CDR3 nucleotides: TGTGCCAGCAGCGCACTACAGGGGTCTGGGGCCAACGTCCTGACTTTC.

This clone was detected once. The V and J genes are TRBV30 and TRBJ1-4; 8 nucleotides match TRBD1. The CDR3 extends over 13 amino acids. The germline V gene has CDR1 GTSNPN and CDR2 SVGIG (reference sequence). Trimming at V came to 2 bases and at J to 7 bases, leaving 3 bases not matched to a gene. In DNA form, the CDR3 reads TGTGCCTGGAGTTTAGGGACAGGTGAAAAACTGTTTTTT. This gives the protein CAWSLGTGEKLFF.

The chain carries TRBV7-2 and TRBJ2-6; D gene unclear. Trimming removed 5 bases from V and 0 bases from J, with 11 bases in between. The CDR3 has 16 residues. Germline CDR1 SGHTA, CDR2 FQGNSA. CDR3 loop: CASSGNSVSGANVLTF. In DNA form, the CDR3 reads TGTGCCAGCAGCGGGAACAGTGTCTCTGGGGCCAACGTCCTGACTTTC.

The chain uses TRBV2 and TRBJ2-7; D perhaps matches TRBD1 (6 bases). Per the germline V gene, CDR1 is SNHLY and CDR2 is FYNNEI. The V end lost 2 bases, the J end lost 6 bases, and 14 bases lay between the germline ends. The CDR3 contains 14 residues. CDR3 residues: CASSEWETGTEQYV. The CDR3 region has the DNA TGTGCCAGCAGTGAATGGGAGACAGGTACCGAGCAGTACGTC.

The chain recombines TRBV28 with TRBJ1-1; 8 bases map to TRBD1. Germline-derived CDR1 and CDR2 are MDHEN and SYDVKM. V lost 5 bases to trimming and J lost 4 bases; unmatched junction nucleotides: 9. The CDR3 is made up of 15 amino acids. CDR3 DNA sequence: TGTGCCAGCAGTACCTCAGGGGGCTGGGGCACTGAAGCTTTCTTT. This sequence encodes CASSTSGGWGTEAFF.

The genes are TRBV6-2 or TRBV6-3 and TRBJ2-7; TRBD2 matches at 7 bases. The CDR3 length is 14 residues. CDR1 is MNHEY, CDR2 SVGEGT, per germline. The V gene end was trimmed by 2 bases and the J gene end by 3 bases; junction bases not matched to a gene: 4. The CDR3 sequence is CASSYRDYIYEQYV. The DNA for the CDR3 is TGTGCCAGCAGTTACCGGGACTACATCTACGAGCAGTACGTC.

The rearrangement uses TRBV6-2 or TRBV6-3 and TRBJ2-5; D possibly corresponds to TRBD1 (6 bases). Between the trimmed V and J ends, which lost 2 bases and 3 bases, there was a span of 10 bases. The germline gives CDR1 MNHEY, CDR2 SVGEGT. The CDR3 length is 14 residues. CDR3 in DNA: TGTGCCAGCAGTTACCATACAGGGAAAGAGACCCAGTACTTC. Amino acids: CASSYHTGKETQYF.

This clone was seen a few times. This chain links TRBV19 with TRBJ1-5; 7 bases match TRBD1. Trimming at V came to 5 bases and at J to 3 bases, leaving 13 bases not matched to a gene. Germline lookup yields CDR1 LNHDA and CDR2 SQIVND (reference sequence). The CDR3 contains 17 residues. The CDR3 protein is CASSSWGRGLPNQPQHF. The CDR3 bases are TGTGCCAGTAGTTCCTGGGGTAGGGGGCTTCCCAATCAGCCCCAGCATTTT.

This chain joins TRBV6-5 and TRBJ1-6; D is undetermined. In germline, CDR1 is MNHEY, CDR2 SVGAGI. With 0 bases removed from V and 7 bases from J, the gap between germline ends came to 10 bases. The CDR3 totals 15 residues. CDR3 in DNA: TGTGCCAGCAGTTACTCTTATCTCGAGAATTCACCCCTCCACTTT. It yields the protein CASSYSYLENSPLHF.

The chain couples TRBV6-5 to TRBJ1-1, with TRBD1 as a possible D gene (6 bases). The V gene's germline CDR1 is MNHEY and CDR2 SVGAGI. The V end lost 6 bases, the J end lost 4 bases, and 18 bases lay between the germline ends. The CDR3 is made up of 15 amino acids. This CDR3 is CASSPSTGGATEAFF. Written as DNA, the CDR3 is TGTGCCAGCAGCCCATCGACAGGTGGGGCCACTGAAGCTTTCTTT.

The rearrangement uses TRBV6-4 and TRBJ1-2; 7 bases are shared with TRBD1. Germline CDR1 MRHNA, CDR2 SNTAGT. CDR3 length: 13 residues. Unmatched junction bases numbered 6, after V lost 5 bases and J lost 6 bases. The CDR3 here is CASSLETGHGYTF. CDR3 sequence (DNA): TGTGCCAGCAGTTTGGAGACAGGGCATGGCTACACCTTC.

This clone showed up just once. The chain joins TRBV10-1 to TRBJ2-3; 7 bases match TRBD2. The V gene end was trimmed by 2 bases and the J gene end by 8 bases; junction bases not matched to a gene: 1. Germline V lookup: CDR1 WNHNN, CDR2 SYGVQD (reference sequence). This CDR3 spans 12 amino acids. Written as DNA, the CDR3 is TGCGCCAGCAGTGAGGGGGGGGGTACGCAGTATTTT. Translating it yields CASSEGGGTQYF.